This TCR beta chain was retrieved from a study of T cell repertoires in cytomegalovirus infection. As for the study in general: CMV infection together with matching HLA type was indicated by public TCR beta signatures.

Via MiXCR, TCRdb re-called the reads, giving one row per CDR3 protein. This table holds 370,000 or so distinct CDR3 sequences, roughly a third found once. V was shortened by 10 bases and J by 7 bases, with 16 bases between the two germline ends. The CDR3 has 12 amino acids. Germline V gene lookup returns CDR1 SEHNR and CDR2 FQNEAQ (reference sequence). As regards this clonotype: Its antigen remains unidentified.

Study findings and constraints: CMV-specific TCR beta clonotypes restricted by HLA-C dominated the ex vivo response. Cumulative frequency (of public TCR beta family members) identified carriers of CMV plus the relevant HLA.

The sample consisted of cultured PBMCs, taken from culture after CMV antigen stimulation. V is TRBV7-9 and J is TRBJ1-1; D uncertain. This receptor was obtained from a human donor in good health (CMV status not recorded). Some clones in this sample may be carry-over from other donors' samples. The CDR3 DNA sequence: TGTGCCACCGGTCTTGGGGTTGATGAAGCTTTCTTT. Protein product: CATGLGVDEAFF.